Listed here are 18 T cell receptor beta chains from one sample, sequenced in a study of blood T cell repertoires in COVID-19. Sequencing used immunoSEQ multiplex PCR; TCRdb keeps in-frame clones, though not all of them. Of under 250,000 clones listed, 80% to 90% are singletons. Sequenced sample: PBMCs or T cells enriched from blood (not recorded which). The receptor set was obtained from a woman aged 35 to 49 who had been exposed to COVID-19.

CDR3 loop: CASSLAFRQGNSPLHF. In DNA form, the CDR3 reads TGTGCCAGCAGCTTGGCCTTTCGACAGGGTAATTCACCCCTCCACTTT. The chain couples TRBV5-6 to TRBJ1-6; 7 bases map to TRBD1. The CDR3 is 16 amino acids. Germline V lookup: CDR1 SGHDT, CDR2 YYEEEE. V shed 0 bases, J shed 6 bases, and the junction held 6 bases outside the gene matches.

This clone is a singleton in its sample. Within the sample, other DNA sequences also encode this same CDR3. V is TRBV7-2 and J is TRBJ1-2; D possibly corresponds to TRBD1 (6 bases). V was cut by 1 base and J by 4 bases, with 7 bases left in between. The CDR3 spans 13 residues. Germline V CDR1 and CDR2: SGHTA, FQGNSA. The CDR3 DNA reads TGTGCCAGCAGCTTAGACAGGGTCTATGGCTACACCTTC. Its translation is CASSLDRVYGYTF. The full variable domain, rest sourced from reference TRBV7-2 and TRBJ1-2, is GAGVSQSPSNKVTEKGKDVELRCDPISGHTALYWYRQSLGQGLEFLIYFQGNSAPDKSGLPSDRFSAERTGGSVSTLTIQRTQQEDSAVYLCASSLDRVYGYTFGSGTRLTVV.

J is TRBJ2-5 and V is TRBV10-3, with D possibly TRBD1 on 6 matching bases. Per germline, CDR1 ENHRY and CDR2 SYGVKD. Trimming left V 4 bases short and J 7 bases short, with 22 bases between. The CDR3 covers 16 residues. DNA for the CDR3: TGTGCCATCAGTGTTGGGGGCGATGGGCTAGTAGGGACCCAGTACTTC. Protein product: CAISVGGDGLVGTQYF.

V usage is TRBV28 and J usage is TRBJ2-7; possible D gene TRBD1, 6 bases. The V end was cut by 5 bases, the J end by 3 bases, with 14 bases between. CDR1 and CDR2 (germline): MDHEN, SYDVKM. The CDR3 consists of 14 residues. The CDR3 sequence is CASSVRGLLYEQYF. The CDR3 DNA sequence: TGTGCCAGCAGTGTGAGGGGGTTACTCTACGAGCAGTACTTC. Variable domain in full (rest from reference TRBV28 and TRBJ2-7): DVKVTQSSRYLVKRTGEKVFLECVQDMDHENMFWYRQDPGLGLRLIYFSYDVKMKEKGDIPEGYSVSREKKERFSLILESASTNQTSMYLCASSVRGLLYEQYFGPGTRLTVT.

V usage is TRBV19 and J usage is TRBJ1-1, with TRBD1 as a possible D gene (6 bases). The CDR3 runs 17 residues. V was trimmed by 1 base and J by 4 bases, leaving 19 bases between them. Per germline, CDR1 LNHDA and CDR2 SQIVND (reference sequence). The DNA for the CDR3 is TGTGCCAGTAGTATAGGTGGGGGGGGGCGAAAAGGCACTGAAGCTTTCTTT. This translates into CASSIGGGGRKGTEAFF.

This clone has just a few counts. The chain carries TRBV28 and TRBJ1-2; weak D call: TRBD1 (5 bases). Trimming shortened V by 5 bases and J by 8 bases, and 9 bases separated the two germline ends. Germline V gene sequence: CDR1 MDHEN, CDR2 SYDVKM. CDR3 length equals 11 residues. The CDR3: CASSGDSGYTF. Written as DNA, the CDR3 is TGTGCCAGCAGTGGGGACTCCGGCTACACCTTC.

The CDR3 reads CAWTPSNSPLHF. CDR3 DNA: TGTGCCTGGACGCCCAGTAATTCACCCCTCCACTTT. The rearrangement links TRBV30 to TRBJ1-6; D is unresolved. In germline, CDR1 is GTSNPN, CDR2 SVGIG (reference sequence). The CDR3 is 12 amino acids. Trimming stripped 4 bases from V and 6 bases from J, with 7 bases between.

This chain links TRBV18 with TRBJ1-4; TRBD1 matches 10 bases. The CDR3 has 16 residues. The V segment lost 6 bases and the J segment 0 bases; nucleotides outside the gene matches: 4. CDR1 KGHSH and CDR2 LQKENI come from the germline V gene. CDR3: CASSRDRGTTNEKLFF. CDR3 DNA sequence: TGTGCCAGCTCGCGGGACAGGGGCACAACTAATGAAAAACTGTTTTTT.

The chain links TRBV27 to TRBJ2-7, with TRBD1 matching 8 bases. V lost 2 bases to trimming and J lost 0 bases; unmatched junction nucleotides: 9. CDR3 length equals 17 residues. In germline, CDR1 is MNHEY, CDR2 SMNVEV (reference sequence). The CDR3 nucleotides are TGTGCCAGCAGTTTAGTTGGGACAGGAGGGGACTCCTACGAGCAGTACGTC. Protein: CASSLVGTGGDSYEQYV.

The chain combines TRBV27 with TRBJ2-1; the D gene is possibly TRBD2 (5 bases). V gave up 3 bases and J gave up 3 bases, with 12 bases separating them. This CDR3 comprises 15 residues. Germline CDR1 MNHEY, CDR2 SMNVEV (reference sequence). The CDR3 coding sequence is TGTGCCAGCAGTTTCGCAGGCACTAGCTACAATGAGCAGTTCTTC. It yields the protein CASSFAGTSYNEQFF.

The rearrangement joins TRBV28 to TRBJ1-5; D not resolved. Between the trimmed V and J ends, which lost 5 bases and 5 bases, there was a span of 13 bases. Germline V gene lookup returns CDR1 MDHEN and CDR2 SYDVKM. The CDR3 is made up of 14 amino acids. The CDR3 DNA is TGTGCCAGCAGTAATATATTGTGGCATCAGCCCCAGCATTTT. This sequence encodes CASSNILWHQPQHF.

The chain combines TRBV3-1 (or the pseudogene TRBV3-2) with TRBJ2-3; 8 bases align to TRBD2. This CDR3 has 17 amino acids. Germline V gene data show CDR1 as LGHDT and CDR2 as YNNKEL (reference sequence). Unmatched junction bases numbered 8, after V lost 1 base and J lost 2 bases. The CDR3 sequence is CASSQGGLGEDTDTQYF. Here the CDR3 DNA reads TGTGCCAGCAGCCAAGGGGGACTAGGGGAAGACACAGATACGCAGTATTTT.

V gene TRBV12-3 or TRBV12-4 combines with J gene TRBJ2-1; D perhaps matches TRBD2 (7 bases). V dropped 6 bases and J dropped 7 bases, with 13 bases sitting between them. This CDR3 spans 13 amino acids. CDR3 nucleotide sequence: TGTGCCAGCAGAGGGGGGGGAGTAAATGAGCAGTTCTTC. Residues: CASRGGGVNEQFF.

This clone has only one observation. CDR3 coding DNA: TGCGCCAGCAGCCAGAGACCACAGGGAGGGAATAATTCACCCCTCCACTTT. It encodes CASSQRPQGGNNSPLHF. V usage is TRBV5-1 and J usage is TRBJ1-6, with a possible D match to TRBD1 (6 bases). Trimming removed 4 bases at V and 5 bases at J, with 19 bases between. The CDR3 covers 17 residues. From germline, CDR1 is SGHRS and CDR2 YFSETQ.

The chain employs TRBV6-1 and TRBJ2-7; D perhaps matches TRBD1 (6 bases). The CDR3 spans 13 residues. Looked up from germline, CDR1 is MNHNS and CDR2 is SASEGT. Trimming removed 4 bases at V and 2 bases at J, with 9 bases between. DNA for the CDR3: TGTGCCAGCAGTGGCGACAGGCCCTACGAGCAGTACTTC. The encoded protein is CASSGDRPYEQYF.

The chain joins TRBV27 to TRBJ2-6; TRBD1 matches at 9 bases. Germline CDR1 reads MNHEY; CDR2 reads SMNVEV (reference sequence). V gave up 3 bases and J gave up 0 bases; unmatched junction bases: 6. This CDR3 spans 18 amino acids. In DNA, the CDR3 is TGTGCCAGCAGTTTTACCGGGACAGGGTTCTCTGGGGCCAACGTCCTGACTTTC. Translated: CASSFTGTGFSGANVLTF.

The V and J genes are TRBV6-5 and TRBJ1-1; no definite D call. Between the trimmed V and J ends, which lost 5 bases and 2 bases, there was a span of 15 bases. The CDR3 sequence is 15 residues long. Germline V lookup: CDR1 MNHEY, CDR2 SVGAGI. CDR3 in DNA: TGTGCCAGCAGTCTAGGAGTCGGTCACAACACTGAAGCTTTCTTT. Protein product: CASSLGVGHNTEAFF.

The chain carries TRBV30 and TRBJ2-5; possibly TRBD2 for D (5 bases). From germline, CDR1 is GTSNPN and CDR2 SVGIG (reference sequence). This CDR3 spans 17 amino acids. V was cut by 0 bases and J by 5 bases, with 22 bases left in between. This CDR3 is CAWSVGRVVRGSETQYF. In DNA, the CDR3 is TGTGCCTGGAGTGTAGGGCGGGTGGTTCGGGGTTCGGAGACCCAGTACTTC. The full variable domain, its missing parts supplied by reference TRBV30 and TRBJ2-5, is SQTIHQWPATLVQPVGSPLSLECTVEGTSNPNLYWYRQAAGRGLQLLFYSVGIGQISSEVPQNLSASRPQDRQFILSSKKLLLSDSGFYLCAWSVGRVVRGSETQYFGPGTRLLVL.